These 27 T cell receptor beta chains share one sample of origin, sequenced in a study of blood T cell repertoires in COVID-19 (dated by TCRdb to about 2020). Library preparation used the immunoSEQ multiplex PCR assay. TCRdb limited this immuneACCESS table to in-frame rearrangements with V and J called. A share of clones is missing; checked studies link under half to unresolved V genes, and the rest is unexplained. This sample comprises under 300,000 clones, roughly 88% of them detected only once. Clones ranked in the top ten supply around 0.78% of the sample. Sequenced: peripheral blood. These receptors originate from a young woman with acute or convalescent COVID-19.

This chain links TRBV7-9 with TRBJ2-3, with D maybe TRBD2 (6 bases). The CDR3 is 15 residues long. V was pared by 6 bases and J by 2 bases, with 15 bases between. From germline, CDR1 is SEHNR and CDR2 FQNEAQ (reference sequence). The chain's CDR3 is CASRSGGAITDTQYF. Here the CDR3 DNA reads TGTGCCAGCAGATCGGGCGGGGCCATCACAGATACGCAGTATTTT.

V usage is TRBV6-6 and J usage is TRBJ1-1; D remains ambiguous. The CDR3 loop spans 10 amino acids. Trimming took off 6 bases at V and 7 bases at J, with 6 bases between the two ends. Looked up from germline, CDR1 is MNHNY and CDR2 is SVGAGI (reference sequence). CDR3 region: CASRAVEAFF. The CDR3 bases are TGTGCCAGCAGGGCGGTTGAAGCTTTCTTT.

The sample holds a few counts of this clone. This chain connects TRBV13 to TRBJ2-1; 10 bases line up with TRBD1. The germline V gene has CDR1 PRHDT and CDR2 FYEKMQ (reference sequence). With V trimmed by 2 bases and J by 6 bases, 4 bases remained unmatched. CDR3 length: 15 residues. The CDR3 nucleotides are TGTGCCAGCAGCTTAATGGGACAGGGGTCCAATGAGCAGTTCTTC. It codes for CASSLMGQGSNEQFF.

The V and J genes are TRBV5-1 and TRBJ2-7, with TRBD2 matching 11 bases. The V gene's germline CDR1 is SGHRS and CDR2 YFSETQ. V dropped 5 bases and J dropped 5; count of bases not matched to a gene: 6. This CDR3 contains 14 residues. The CDR3 bases are TGCGCCAGCAGGACTAGCGGGATTGTTCACGAGCAGTACTTC. Encoded protein: CASRTSGIVHEQYF.

The chain has TRBV5-1 and TRBJ1-2; D gene uncertain. Trimming removed 3 bases at V and 0 bases at J, with 12 bases between. The CDR3 runs to 15 residues. Germline CDR1 and CDR2: SGHRS and YFSETQ. This chain's CDR3 is CASSSGLLANYGYTF. The CDR3 bases are TGCGCCAGCAGCTCCGGACTCCTAGCTAACTATGGCTACACCTTC.

The V call is TRBV5-6, the J call TRBJ1-2; D is possibly TRBD1 (6 bases). Looked up from germline, CDR1 is SGHDT and CDR2 is YYEEEE. Trimming stripped 3 bases from V and 1 base from J, with 22 bases between. The CDR3 extends over 18 amino acids. The CDR3 region is CASSYLLPPGVGNYGYTF. In nucleotides, the CDR3 is TGTGCCAGCAGCTATCTCCTCCCGCCAGGGGTGGGTAACTATGGCTACACCTTC.

The rearrangement links TRBV5-1 to TRBJ2-7, with 8 positions matching TRBD2. Losses at the gene ends were 0 bases for V and 6 bases for J; bases not matched to a gene: 8. The CDR3 spans 15 residues. Germline V CDR1 and CDR2: SGHRS, YFSETQ. The CDR3 DNA follows: TGCGCCAGCAGCTTGGGCACGAGCGGGAGTAGCGAGCAGTACTTC. Translation: CASSLGTSGSSEQYF. Together with reference TRBV5-1 and TRBJ2-7, the CDR3 gives the full variable domain: KAGVTQTPRYLIKTRGQQVTLSCSPISGHRSVSWYQQTPGQGLQFLFEYFSETQRNKGNFPGRFSGRQFSNSRSEMNVSTLELGDSALYLCASSLGTSGSSEQYFGPGTRLTVT.

The chain carries TRBV6-1 and TRBJ2-5; 7 nucleotides line up with TRBD1. The V and J ends lost 2 bases and 6 bases, in that order; junction bases with no gene match: 6. The CDR3 has 14 residues. Germline V gives CDR1 MNHNS, CDR2 SASEGT. CDR3: CASSERGQKKTQYF. CDR3 nucleotide sequence: TGTGCCAGCAGTGAACGGGGACAGAAAAAGACCCAGTACTTC.

In nucleotides, the CDR3 is TGTGCCAGCAGTGGGGGGGGGAACAATGAGCAGTTCTTC. This translates into CASSGGGNNEQFF. The chain has TRBV5-4 and TRBJ2-1, with 7 bases lining up with TRBD2. Looked up from germline, CDR1 is SGHNT and CDR2 is YYREEE (reference sequence). The CDR3 consists of 13 residues. The junction had 4 bases not matched to a gene; V was cut back by 5 bases and J by 5 bases.

V is TRBV24-1 and J is TRBJ2-1; 8 nucleotides line up with TRBD1. V was clipped by 7 bases and J by 5 bases; unmatched bases: 3. Germline values: CDR1 KGHDR, CDR2 SFDVKD. The CDR3 contains 13 residues. CDR3 loop: CATRAGGNNEQFF. As DNA, the CDR3 is TGTGCCACCAGGGCAGGGGGCAACAATGAGCAGTTCTTC.

This chain connects TRBV4-2 to TRBJ1-6; 9 bases are shared with TRBD1. The CDR3 spans 18 residues. Germline lookup yields CDR1 LGHNA and CDR2 YNFKEQ. V lost 1 base and J lost 4; bases outside the gene matches: 8. In nucleotides, the CDR3 is TGTGCCAGCAGCCAAGTGGGGACAGGGATTAGTTATAATTCACCCCTCCACTTT. Residues: CASSQVGTGISYNSPLHF.

The chain has TRBV6-5 and TRBJ2-1; D remains unclear. This CDR3 is built from 13 residues. V was trimmed by 7 bases and J by 8 bases, leaving 15 bases between them. Germline V gives CDR1 MNHEY, CDR2 SVGAGI. CDR3 protein: CASTRVALYEQFF. As DNA, the CDR3 is TGTGCCAGCACTCGTGTGGCTCTCTATGAGCAGTTCTTC.

The chain employs TRBV5-1 and TRBJ1-3, with TRBD1 matching over 10 bases. CDR1 and CDR2 from the germline V gene are SGHRS and YFSETQ. With 4 bases clipped from V and 4 bases from J, the junction kept 5 bases outside the gene matches. The CDR3 runs 15 residues. The CDR3 protein is CASSKDRGDGNTIYF. As DNA, the CDR3 is TGCGCCAGCAGCAAGGACAGGGGGGACGGAAACACCATATATTTT. Full variable domain (missing parts from reference TRBV5-1 and TRBJ1-3): KAGVTQTPRYLIKTRGQQVTLSCSPISGHRSVSWYQQTPGQGLQFLFEYFSETQRNKGNFPGRFSGRQFSNSRSEMNVSTLELGDSALYLCASSKDRGDGNTIYFGEGSWLTVV.

The chain employs TRBV7-2 and TRBJ2-7; 16 bases map to TRBD2. Losses at the gene ends were 2 bases for V and 2 bases for J; bases not matched to a gene: 6. Germline assignment: CDR1 SGHTA and CDR2 FQGNSA. The CDR3 loop spans 18 amino acids. CDR3 residues: CASSLLGTSGRAPYEQYF. The CDR3 DNA is TGTGCCAGCAGCTTACTCGGGACTAGCGGGAGGGCTCCCTACGAGCAGTACTTC.

The chain uses TRBV4-2 and TRBJ2-7; 7 bases agree with TRBD2. Germline assignment: CDR1 LGHNA and CDR2 YNFKEQ. V was pared by 1 base and J by 4 bases, with 7 bases of the junction left unmatched. The CDR3 extends over 15 amino acids. The CDR3 protein is CASSQVAGDFYEQYF. CDR3 nucleotide sequence: TGTGCCAGCAGCCAAGTCGCGGGAGATTTTTACGAGCAGTACTTC.

The rearrangement uses TRBV5-6 and TRBJ2-7; TRBD1 might be the D (6 bases). V dropped 4 bases and J dropped 3 bases, with 8 bases sitting between them. The CDR3 sequence is 12 residues long. In germline, CDR1 is SGHDT, CDR2 YYEEEE. The CDR3: CASSTRGYEQYF. As DNA, the CDR3 is TGTGCCAGCAGCACCAGGGGCTACGAGCAGTACTTC.

The V call is TRBV7-9, the J call TRBJ1-2, with TRBD1 as a possible D gene (6 bases). This CDR3 region has 15 residues. The V gene lost 5 bases and the J gene lost 5 bases, with 18 bases spanning the gap. Germline V gene data show CDR1 as SEHNR and CDR2 as FQNEAQ (reference sequence). CDR3 sequence (DNA): TGTGCCAGCAGCAGGGGGGACATTGGCGGGTATGGCTACACCTTC. Residues: CASSRGDIGGYGYTF. Looking up the rest from reference TRBV7-9 and TRBJ1-2 gives the full variable domain: DTGVSQNPRHKITKRGQNVTFRCDPISEHNRLYWYRQTLGQGPEFLTYFQNEAQLEKSRLLSDRFSAERPKGSFSTLEIQRTEQGDSAMYLCASSRGDIGGYGYTFGSGTRLTVV.

This rearrangement joins TRBV10-2 to TRBJ2-1; TRBD2 aligns across 14 bases. Germline V gene lookup returns CDR1 WSHSY and CDR2 SAAADI. The V gene end was trimmed by 8 bases and the J gene end by 5 bases; junction bases not matched to a gene: 5. The CDR3 spans 15 residues. CDR3 protein: CASGRLAGGNNEQFF. Written as DNA, the CDR3 is TGCGCCAGCGGAAGACTAGCGGGAGGGAACAATGAGCAGTTCTTC.

J is TRBJ1-1 and V is TRBV6-5, with D perhaps matching TRBD1 (6 bases). The CDR3 loop spans 14 amino acids. V shed 5 bases and J shed 0 bases, with 10 bases lying between them. Germline V lookup: CDR1 MNHEY, CDR2 SVGAGI. The chain's CDR3 is CASSPQGMNTEAFF. CDR3 bases: TGTGCCAGCAGTCCTCAGGGGATGAACACTGAAGCTTTCTTT.

The rearrangement uses TRBV30 and TRBJ2-1, with 9 bases lining up with TRBD1. This CDR3 spans 14 amino acids. With V trimmed by 0 bases and J by 8 bases, 5 bases remained unmatched. CDR1 and CDR2 (germline): GTSNPN, SVGIG (reference sequence). The CDR3 spells CAWSVGTGLDEQFF. Here the CDR3 DNA reads TGTGCCTGGAGTGTGGGGACAGGGTTGGATGAGCAGTTCTTC.

The rearrangement uses TRBV19 and TRBJ2-7, with 9 bases matching TRBD1. Germline V gives CDR1 LNHDA, CDR2 SQIVND (reference sequence). The CDR3 extends over 15 amino acids. Trimming took 4 bases from V and 3 from J; bases not matched to a gene: 7. The CDR3 here is CASSKTGTGFYEQYF. Here the CDR3 DNA reads TGTGCCAGTAGTAAAACCGGGACAGGGTTCTACGAGCAGTACTTC.

V is TRBV5-1 and J is TRBJ1-1; TRBD1 aligns across 7 bases. This CDR3 has 13 residues. Per germline, CDR1 SGHRS and CDR2 YFSETQ. V lost 0 bases to trimming and J lost 11 bases; unmatched junction nucleotides: 7. The DNA for the CDR3 is TGCGCCAGCAGCTTGGACAGGGGACGGACGGCTTTCTTT. It encodes CASSLDRGRTAFF.

This chain connects TRBV29-1 to TRBJ1-3; possibly TRBD1 for D (6 bases). CDR3 length: 12 residues. The germline CDR1 and CDR2 sequences are SQVTM and ANQGSEA. Trimming took off 6 bases at V and 4 bases at J, with 10 bases between the two ends. CDR3 in amino acids: CSVRTEGNTIYF. In nucleotides, the CDR3 is TGCAGCGTCCGGACAGAAGGAAACACCATATATTTT.

The chain joins TRBV6-2 or TRBV6-3 to TRBJ2-7; 9 nucleotides match TRBD2. The V and J ends lost 0 bases and 2 bases, in that order; junction bases with no gene match: 8. Germline V CDR1 and CDR2: MNHEY, SVGEGT. This CDR3 is built from 17 residues. CDR3 residues: CASSYSRPGLATYEQYF. CDR3 coding DNA: TGTGCCAGCAGTTACTCGAGGCCGGGACTAGCTACCTACGAGCAGTACTTC.

The genes are TRBV2 and TRBJ2-3; TRBD2 matches 12 bases. The J segment lost 0 bases and the V segment lost 2 bases, leaving 12 bases of the junction unmatched. Germline V gives CDR1 SNHLY, CDR2 FYNNEI. The CDR3 is 20 residues long. The CDR3 sequence: CASSELRTPTSGRSTDTQYF. The CDR3 coding sequence is TGTGCCAGCAGTGAACTTAGGACCCCGACTAGCGGGAGAAGCACAGATACGCAGTATTTT.

The chain links TRBV6-4 to TRBJ1-4; D call uncertain. CDR1 MRHNA and CDR2 SNTAGT come from the germline V gene. CDR3 size: 15 residues. Trimming shortened V by 0 bases and J by 0 bases, and 5 bases separated the two germline ends. CDR3: CASSDSRATNEKLFF. In nucleotides, the CDR3 is TGTGCCAGCAGTGACTCGAGAGCAACTAATGAAAAACTGTTTTTT.

V gene TRBV6-5 combines with J gene TRBJ1-3; TRBD1 matches at 8 bases. Germline values: CDR1 MNHEY, CDR2 SVGAGI. The CDR3 is made up of 14 amino acids. V gave up 6 bases and J gave up 4 bases; unmatched junction bases: 5. In nucleotides, the CDR3 is TGTGCCAGCAGGAACAGACAGGGGGGAAACACCATATATTTT. This sequence encodes CASRNRQGGNTIYF.